This is a list of T cell receptor beta chains from one sample in a study of blood T cell repertoires in COVID-19. Assay used: immunoSEQ multiplex PCR; TCRdb lists only in-frame clones, some missing. Counted here are approximately 270,000 clones, around 93% occurring once; the ten biggest clones make up around 1.3%. Sequenced material: PBMCs or T cells enriched from blood (not recorded which). The source of these receptors is a human donor in a cohort exposed to, infected with or recovered from COVID-19 (not recorded which). The donor label of this sample is uncertain. CDR3s include the opening cysteine and the closing phenylalanine or tryptophan. The D gene is left open where the match is weak. Expanded clones are given a class, and other clones once, few, many or no size at all.

.,TRBJ2-3,TRBV30,TRBD2,TGTGCCTGGAGTGGAGTAGCGGGGATTAGCACAGATACGCAGTATTTT,CAWSGVAGISTDTQYF
once,TRBJ1-2,TRBV19,.,TGTGCCAGCCGAATCCCCGGGGGAAACTATGGCTACACCTTC,CASRIPGGNYGYTF
.,TRBJ1-4,TRBV7-3,TRBD1,TGTGCCAGCAGCTTCGGAGGACAGGGAGTAACTAATGAAAAACTGTTTTTT,CASSFGGQGVTNEKLFF
.,TRBJ2-1,TRBV25-1,TRBD2,TGTGCCAGCAGTGATGGCCGGGCTAGCGGGGGGGGCTACAATGAGCAGTTCTTC,CASSDGRASGGGYNEQFF
.,TRBJ2-3,TRBV10-3,.,TGTGCCACCACCGCGACAGGAGATACGCAGTATTTT,CATTATGDTQYF
.,TRBJ2-7,TRBV10-3,.,TGTGCCATCAGTGAGTCGTTCAGGGAAGGACGCGAGCAGTACTTC,CAISESFREGREQYF
few,TRBJ1-2,TRBV2,.,TGTGCCAGCAGTGAAATGTCAGTCGGGAGGGAGGGCTACACCTTC,CASSEMSVGREGYTF
.,TRBJ1-4,TRBV19,.,TGTGCCAGTAGTGAGCAGGGGAATCGGGAAAAACTGTTTTTT,CASSEQGNREKLFF
.,TRBJ2-5,TRBV5-6,.,TGTGCCAGCAGCTTGTCGGGGGTCGCGGGGACCCAGTACTTC,CASSLSGVAGTQYF
.,TRBJ1-2,TRBV7-2,.,TGTGCCAGCAGCGAAACAGGTTTAGCTAACTATGGCTACACCTTC,CASSETGLANYGYTF
.,TRBJ2-3,TRBV6-2/TRBV6-3,TRBD1,TGTGCCAGCAGTTACTCTCGGACAGGGACTTCCGGGGATACGCAGTATTTT,CASSYSRTGTSGDTQYF